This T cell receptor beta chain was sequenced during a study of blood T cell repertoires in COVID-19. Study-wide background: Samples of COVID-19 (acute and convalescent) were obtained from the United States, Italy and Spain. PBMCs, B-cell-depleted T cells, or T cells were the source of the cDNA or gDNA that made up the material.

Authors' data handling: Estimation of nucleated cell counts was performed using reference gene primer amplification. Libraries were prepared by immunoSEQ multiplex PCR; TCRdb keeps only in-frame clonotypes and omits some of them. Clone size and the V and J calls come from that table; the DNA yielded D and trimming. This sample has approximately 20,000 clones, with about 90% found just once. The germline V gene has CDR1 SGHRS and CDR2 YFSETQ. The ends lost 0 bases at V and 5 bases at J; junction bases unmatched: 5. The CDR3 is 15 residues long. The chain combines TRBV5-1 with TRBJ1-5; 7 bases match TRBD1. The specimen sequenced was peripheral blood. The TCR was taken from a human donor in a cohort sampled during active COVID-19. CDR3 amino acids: CASSLEGQEYQPQHF. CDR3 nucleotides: TGCGCCAGCAGCTTGGAAGGACAGGAGTATCAGCCCCAGCATTTT. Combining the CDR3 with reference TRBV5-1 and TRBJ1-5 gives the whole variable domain KAGVTQTPRYLIKTRGQQVTLSCSPISGHRSVSWYQQTPGQGLQFLFEYFSETQRNKGNFPGRFSGRQFSNSRSEMNVSTLELGDSALYLCASSLEGQEYQPQHFGDGTRLSIL.